Each of the 24 T cell receptor beta chains below was sequenced from the same sample in a study of cytomegalovirus exposure and HLA in healthy donors. Libraries were prepared by immunoSEQ multiplex PCR; TCRdb keeps only in-frame clonotypes and omits some of them. The sample has 90,000 to 130,000 clones, 95% seen once; the top ten hold 0.67%. The sample comprised PBMCs. These receptors all come from a woman aged 18-35 years in good health and CMV-seronegative.

The gene calls are TRBV6-5 and TRBJ1-1, with D unresolved. Per the germline V gene, CDR1 is MNHEY and CDR2 is SVGAGI. The CDR3 has 15 residues. Between the trimmed V and J ends, which lost 1 base and 6 bases, there was a span of 15 bases. In DNA form, the CDR3 reads TGTGCCAGCAGTTACTACGGCACTAGAAACCCTGAAGCTTTCTTT. The encoded protein is CASSYYGTRNPEAFF.

This chain links TRBV10-2 with TRBJ2-3; TRBD2 matches at 8 bases. Germline CDR1 WSHSY, CDR2 SAAADI. This CDR3 contains 16 residues. Trimming removed 6 bases from V and 6 bases from J; junction bases left unmatched: 14. CDR3 region: CASSAIRGGFSDTQYF. The CDR3 nucleotides read TGCGCCAGCAGCGCGATACGGGGGGGATTCAGCGATACGCAGTATTTT.

The chain couples TRBV7-3 to TRBJ2-5; no firm D call. CDR3 length equals 13 residues. Germline V gene sequence: CDR1 SGHTA, CDR2 FQGTGA. The V end lost 2 bases, the J end lost 2 bases, and 6 bases lay between the germline ends. CDR3 sequence reads: CASSLSLQETQYF. The CDR3 bases are TGTGCCAGCAGCTTATCGCTACAAGAGACCCAGTACTTC.

The chain uses TRBV14 and TRBJ1-2; D uncertain. Germline-derived CDR1 and CDR2 are SGHDN and FVKESK. V lost 1 base, J lost 6 bases, and 15 bases lay in between. This CDR3 is 15 amino acids long. DNA for the CDR3: TGTGCCAGCAGCCAAGCTAGCGGACGGGCTAATGGCTACACCTTC. Protein: CASSQASGRANGYTF.

The chain links TRBV2 to TRBJ1-4; D is possibly TRBD1 (6 bases). The CDR3 has 16 amino acids. Germline V CDR1 and CDR2: SNHLY, FYNNEI. V lost 3 bases to trimming and J lost 5 bases, with 16 bases between them. CDR3 protein: CASSDGGIVGNEKLFF. As DNA, the CDR3 is TGTGCCAGCAGTGATGGGGGCATAGTAGGGAATGAAAAACTGTTTTTT.

This chain links TRBV5-6 with TRBJ1-1; 7 bases agree with TRBD1. V was pared by 0 bases and J by 3 bases, with 11 bases of the junction left unmatched. The CDR3 runs to 17 residues. Germline V lookup: CDR1 SGHDT, CDR2 YYEEEE. CDR3 bases: TGTGCCAGCAGCTTGGCAGCCCTTACAGGGGAGGACACTGAAGCTTTCTTT. It specifies CASSLAALTGEDTEAFF.

V and J are TRBV28 and TRBJ1-2, with D unresolved. The CDR3 is 15 residues long. CDR1 and CDR2 from the germline V gene are MDHEN and SYDVKM. V lost 4 bases to trimming and J lost 4 bases, with 16 bases between them. The CDR3 DNA reads as TGTGCCAGCAGTTCCTCCCGACGGGTTACCTATGGCTACACCTTC. Protein sequence: CASSSSRRVTYGYTF.

The chain joins TRBV6-5 to TRBJ1-1, with D possibly TRBD1 on 6 matching bases. The CDR3 has 14 amino acids. Per germline, CDR1 MNHEY and CDR2 SVGAGI. Trimming cost V 2 bases and J 4 bases, with 11 bases left between them. The CDR3 sequence is CASSYEGGVTEAFF. CDR3 in DNA: TGTGCCAGCAGTTACGAAGGGGGTGTCACTGAAGCTTTCTTT.

The rearrangement joins TRBV28 to TRBJ1-5; D is unclear. CDR3 length equals 14 residues. V dropped 2 bases and J dropped 6 bases, with 11 bases sitting between them. In germline, CDR1 is MDHEN, CDR2 SYDVKM. The CDR3 sequence is CASSLGGRIQPQHF. The CDR3 region has the DNA TGTGCCAGCAGTTTAGGAGGGCGCATTCAGCCCCAGCATTTT.

The chain is built from TRBV7-9 and TRBJ1-1; a possible D gene is TRBD1 (6 bases). V lost 5 bases and J 8 bases, leaving 12 bases between the germline ends. Germline CDR1 reads SEHNR; CDR2 reads FQNEAQ (reference sequence). CDR3 length: 12 residues. The CDR3 protein is CASSPTGGEAFF. DNA of the CDR3: TGTGCCAGCAGCCCCACGGGGGGCGAAGCTTTCTTT.

This rearrangement joins TRBV18 to TRBJ2-1, with TRBD2 identical over 14 bases. The CDR3 is made up of 17 amino acids. V trimming: 3 bases; J trimming: 5 bases; junction bases outside the gene matches: 6. The germline CDR1 and CDR2 sequences are KGHSH and LQKENI. In nucleotides, the CDR3 is TGTGCCAGCTCACCTAGGACTAGCGGGGGGTCTGACAATGAGCAGTTCTTC. Its protein is CASSPRTSGGSDNEQFF.

This chain joins TRBV6-6 and TRBJ2-7; the D gene is possibly TRBD2 (7 bases). The germline V and J ends were trimmed by 8 bases and 2 bases, with 13 bases remaining between them. The CDR3 consists of 13 residues. Germline V gene data show CDR1 as MNHNY and CDR2 as SVGAGI (reference sequence). The CDR3 DNA sequence: TGTGCCAGCGGGGAGGGGGTGGCCTACGAGCAGTACTTC. Translation: CASGEGVAYEQYF.

The V and J genes are TRBV14 and TRBJ2-7, with a weak D call TRBD2 (5 bases). Germline V gene sequence: CDR1 SGHDN, CDR2 FVKESK. V dropped 0 bases and J dropped 6 bases, with 12 bases sitting between them. The CDR3 contains 14 residues. CDR3 in amino acids: CASSQDEGSREQYF. DNA of the CDR3: TGTGCCAGCAGCCAAGATGAGGGTAGTCGCGAGCAGTACTTC.

A note on this clone: The junction and the germline gene differ at one end; a read error may be behind it. V is TRBV30 and J is TRBJ1-4; D not resolved. The CDR3 runs to 13 residues. The germline CDR1 and CDR2 sequences are GTSNPN and SVGIG (reference sequence). The CDR3 DNA follows: TGTGCCTGGAGTGGTGAGGCTAAAGAAAAACTGTTTTTT. This codes for CAWSGEAKEKLFF.

The chain employs TRBV28 and TRBJ2-1; D may be TRBD2 (7 bases). Germline V CDR1 and CDR2: MDHEN, SYDVKM. The CDR3 runs 15 residues. Trimming shortened V by 6 bases and J by 6 bases, and 18 bases separated the two germline ends. CDR3: CASSFGGAAGNEQFF. The CDR3, as DNA: TGTGCCAGCAGCTTTGGGGGGGCTGCCGGCAATGAGCAGTTCTTC.

This chain links TRBV7-3 with TRBJ1-1; TRBD1 is a possible D gene (5 bases). Germline V CDR1 and CDR2: SGHTA, FQGTGA. V was clipped by 4 bases and J by 8 bases, with 14 bases between them. The CDR3 sequence is 13 residues long. The CDR3 DNA sequence: TGTGCCAGCAGCTCACCGGGGGATAGGGAAGCTTTCTTT. Translating it yields CASSSPGDREAFF.

The rearrangement joins TRBV5-1 to TRBJ2-3; 11 nucleotides agree with TRBD2. Germline values: CDR1 SGHRS, CDR2 YFSETQ. This CDR3 has 16 amino acids. Trimming took 1 base from V and 6 from J; bases not matched to a gene: 7. The CDR3 nucleotides are TGCGCCAGCAGCTTGAATAGCGGGGGGGCCGGGGATACGCAGTATTTT. It codes for CASSLNSGGAGDTQYF.

CDR3 in amino acids: CASGSGRDTDTQYF. The CDR3 bases are TGTGCCAGCGGATCCGGACGGGACACAGATACGCAGTATTTT. The rearrangement uses TRBV11-3 and TRBJ2-3; D possibly corresponds to TRBD2 (5 bases). The germline gives CDR1 SGHNT, CDR2 YENEEA. V lost 8 bases, J lost 2 bases, and 14 bases lay in between. CDR3 length equals 14 residues.

CDR3 in DNA: TGCGCCAGCAGCCCGACCTTTAGCGGGGGTGCCTACGAGCAGTACTTC. This codes for CASSPTFSGGAYEQYF. V usage is TRBV5-1 and J usage is TRBJ2-7; TRBD2 matches 9 bases. Germline V lookup: CDR1 SGHRS, CDR2 YFSETQ. The V and J ends lost 4 bases and 2 bases, in that order; junction bases with no gene match: 10. The CDR3 consists of 16 residues.

The gene calls are TRBV27 and TRBJ2-3; D may be TRBD2 (5 bases). V was shortened by 0 bases and J by 1 base, with 11 bases between the two germline ends. Germline CDR1 reads MNHEY; CDR2 reads SMNVEV (reference sequence). The CDR3 loop spans 16 amino acids. The CDR3 spells CASSLSTFGGTDTQYF. CDR3 DNA: TGTGCCAGCAGTTTATCGACATTCGGGGGCACAGATACGCAGTATTTT.

The rearrangement links TRBV7-2 to TRBJ2-5; 10 nucleotides match TRBD2. Germline-derived CDR1 and CDR2 are SGHTA and FQGNSA. With V trimmed by 2 bases and J by 5 bases, 11 bases remained unmatched. The CDR3 extends over 17 amino acids. In nucleotides, the CDR3 is TGTGCCAGCAGCTTAATTGAGCGAGCGGGGGGGCGGGAGACCCAGTACTTC. Amino acid sequence: CASSLIERAGGRETQYF.

The chain employs TRBV5-6 and TRBJ2-5; 7 bases line up with TRBD2. The CDR3 contains 15 residues. J lost 5 bases, V lost 6 bases, and 13 bases had no gene match. From germline, CDR1 is SGHDT and CDR2 YYEEEE. CDR3: CASTLTSSLGETQYF. The DNA for the CDR3 is TGTGCCAGCACCCTGACTAGCTCCTTGGGGGAGACCCAGTACTTC.

The chain is built from TRBV6-4 and TRBJ1-1; no reliable D call. The germline V and J ends were trimmed by 2 bases and 0 bases, with 13 bases remaining between them. This CDR3 spans 16 amino acids. The germline gives CDR1 MRHNA, CDR2 SNTAGT. The CDR3 reads CASSDDIHRMNTEAFF. Written as DNA, the CDR3 is TGTGCCAGCAGTGACGACATCCATCGCATGAACACTGAAGCTTTCTTT.

V usage is TRBV4-2 and J usage is TRBJ2-5; 9 bases agree with TRBD2. Per germline, CDR1 LGHNA and CDR2 YNFKEQ. V shed 0 bases and J 8 bases; nucleotides not matched to a gene: 7. The CDR3 consists of 15 residues. The CDR3 loop reads CASSQEGTSQRTQYF. In nucleotides, the CDR3 is TGTGCCAGCAGCCAAGAGGGGACTAGCCAGAGAACCCAGTACTTC.